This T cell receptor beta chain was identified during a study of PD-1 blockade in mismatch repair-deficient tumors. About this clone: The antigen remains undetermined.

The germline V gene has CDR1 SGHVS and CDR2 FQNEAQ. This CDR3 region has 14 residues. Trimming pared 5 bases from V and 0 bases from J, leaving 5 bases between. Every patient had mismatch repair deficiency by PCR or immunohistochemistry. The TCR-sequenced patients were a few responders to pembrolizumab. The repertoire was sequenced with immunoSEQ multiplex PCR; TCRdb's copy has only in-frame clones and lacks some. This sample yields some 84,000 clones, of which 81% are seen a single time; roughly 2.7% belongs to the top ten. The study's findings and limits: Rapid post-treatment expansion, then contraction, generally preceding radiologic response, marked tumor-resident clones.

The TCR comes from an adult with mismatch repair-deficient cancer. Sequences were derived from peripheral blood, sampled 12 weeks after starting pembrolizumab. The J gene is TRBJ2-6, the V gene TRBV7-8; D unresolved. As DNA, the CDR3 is TGTGCCAGCAGCCTCGGCTCTGGGGCCAACGTCCTGACTTTC. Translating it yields CASSLGSGANVLTF.